This T cell receptor (beta chain) was sequenced for a study of PD-1 blockade in classical Hodgkin lymphoma. General study points: Relative to healthy donors, newly diagnosed patients reportedly had lower baseline TCR diversity, which was reported as lower still in relapsed/refractory patients.

About this clone itself: The antigen remains undetermined.

Each patient's relapse followed autologous stem cell transplantation, and brentuximab vedotin exposure varied. Measured with immunoSEQ multiplex PCR; TCRdb has only the in-frame clones, and not every one. The sample has 90,000 to 120,000 clones; roughly nine tenths are singletons. This clonotype was sampled from a human donor with classical Hodgkin lymphoma. The sample consisted of peripheral blood mononuclear cells (PBMCs), taken before the second cycle of nivolumab.

The DNA of the CDR3 is TGTGCCAGCAGCTTGGTGGCTAGCTCCTACAATGAGCAGTTCTTC. Translation gives CASSLVASSYNEQFF. The rearrangement links TRBV5-4 to TRBJ2-1; no clear D gene. There are 15 residues in the CDR3. The V gene lost 0 bases and the J gene lost 0 bases, with 7 bases spanning the gap. Germline loops: CDR1 SGHNT, CDR2 YYREEE (reference sequence). The full variable domain, its missing parts supplied by reference TRBV5-4 and TRBJ2-1, is ETGVTQSPTHLIKTRGQQVTLRCSSQSGHNTVSWYQQALGQGPQFIFQYYREEENGRGNFPPRFSGLQFPNYSSELNVNALELDDSALYLCASSLVASSYNEQFFGPGTRLTVL.